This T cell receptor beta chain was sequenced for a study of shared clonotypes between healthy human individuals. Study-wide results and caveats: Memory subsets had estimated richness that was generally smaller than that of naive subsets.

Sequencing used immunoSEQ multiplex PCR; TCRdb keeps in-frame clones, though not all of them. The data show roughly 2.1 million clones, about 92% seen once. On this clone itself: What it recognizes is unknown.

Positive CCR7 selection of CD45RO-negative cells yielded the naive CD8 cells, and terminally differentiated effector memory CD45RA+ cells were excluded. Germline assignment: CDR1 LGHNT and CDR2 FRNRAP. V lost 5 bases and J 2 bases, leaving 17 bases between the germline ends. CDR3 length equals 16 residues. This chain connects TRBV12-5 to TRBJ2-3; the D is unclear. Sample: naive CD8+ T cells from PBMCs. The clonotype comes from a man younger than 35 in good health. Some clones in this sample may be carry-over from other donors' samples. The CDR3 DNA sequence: TGTGCTAGTGGTCCCTCCGGTAACAGTCACACAGATACGCAGTATTTT. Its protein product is CASGPSGNSHTDTQYF.